This T cell receptor (beta chain) was captured by sequencing in a study of beta chain features in type 1 diabetes. Study as a whole: There was similarity between patients and healthy donors in age, gender and cell yields.

TCRB transcripts that were expressed got sequenced, as all of the isolated RNA had been reverse transcribed. The study sequenced naive, central memory and regulatory T cell samples to an average of around 3.4 million reads. Clones were sequenced by immunoSEQ multiplex PCR, and TCRdb holds only the in-frame ones, with some missing. The table records hundreds of thousands of clones, 7% to 9% of them present only once. Trimming took 7 bases from V and 6 from J; bases not matched to a gene: 11. The length of the CDR3 is 14 residues. Germline loops: CDR1 SQVTM, CDR2 ANQGSEA. The authors took one heparinised blood draw, averaging about 120 mL, from each donor. Study-wide results and caveats: Insertions at VDJ junctions were less frequent in type 1 diabetes patients. These patients also deleted more nucleotides at the same junctions.

As for this clone: Its specificity is unknown.

The V call is TRBV29-1, the J call TRBJ2-1; TRBD2 matches 8 bases. This sequence was found in a young woman in good health. The sample was central memory CD4+ T cells from blood. CDR3 amino acids: CSATPGLGSNEQFF. CDR3 DNA: TGCAGCGCTACTCCGGGACTAGGGTCCAATGAGCAGTTCTTC.